This TCR beta chain was captured in a study of cytomegalovirus exposure and HLA in healthy donors. Study results and caveats: Some TCR beta chains (roughly 160 of them) were listed as cytomegalovirus-associated.

Amplification used 60 Vbeta primers and 13 Jbeta primers. In the original analysis: An analysis performed later counted 74 million or so unique TCR beta chains (roughly 10 million of them shared). Here immunoSEQ multiplex PCR was the method, and the copy in TCRdb shows in-frame clones only, minus some. V and J calls plus clone size are reproduced from that table; the DNA served to infer D and trimming. The table records under 200,000 clones, just over 75% of them present only once. Turning to this clone: What it binds is unknown.

Per germline, CDR1 SGDLS and CDR2 YYNGEE. V was pared by 4 bases and J by 0 bases, with 5 bases of the junction left unmatched. The length of the CDR3 is 15 residues. The chain carries TRBV9 and TRBJ2-7; 9 bases agree with TRBD2. Material: PBMCs. The TCR comes from a man in his forties in good health and CMV-seronegative. This chain's CDR3 is CASSPGTSFSYEQYF. The CDR3 DNA is TGTGCCAGCAGCCCGGGGACTAGCTTCTCCTACGAGCAGTACTTC.